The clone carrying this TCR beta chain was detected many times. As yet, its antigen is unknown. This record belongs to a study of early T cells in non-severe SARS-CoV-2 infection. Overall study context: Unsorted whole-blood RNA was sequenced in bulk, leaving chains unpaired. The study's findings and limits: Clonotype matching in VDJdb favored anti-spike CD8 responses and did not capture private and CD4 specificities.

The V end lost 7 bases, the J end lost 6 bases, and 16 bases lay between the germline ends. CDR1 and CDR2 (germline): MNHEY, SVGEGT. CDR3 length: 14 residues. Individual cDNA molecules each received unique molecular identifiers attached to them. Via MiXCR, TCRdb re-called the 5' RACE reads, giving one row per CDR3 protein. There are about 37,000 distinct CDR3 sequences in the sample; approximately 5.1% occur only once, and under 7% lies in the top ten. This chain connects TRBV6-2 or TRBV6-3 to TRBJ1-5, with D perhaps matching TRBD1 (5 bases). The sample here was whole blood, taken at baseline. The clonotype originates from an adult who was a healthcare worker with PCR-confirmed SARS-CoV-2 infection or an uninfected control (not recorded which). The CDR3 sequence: CASTAGRVGQPQHF. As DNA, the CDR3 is TGTGCCAGCACTGCGGGGCGGGTCGGTCAGCCCCAGCATTTT.